This TCR beta chain was recorded in a study of T cell responses to AZD1222 COVID-19 vaccine. A note on this clone: Its target is unknown.

Clones were read by immunoSEQ multiplex PCR, and TCRdb kept only the in-frame ones, dropping some. Among fewer than 150,000 clones listed, roughly 93% were seen once. Study-wide results and caveats: It should be noted that donors were predominantly white British and more often female, and clonal diversity was possibly underestimated.

The specimen was peripheral blood, collected on day 0 of AZD1222 vaccination. This clonotype was sampled from an adult in good health.

The CDR3 loop is CASSFRGSTDTQYF. For the CDR3, the DNA is TGTGCCAGCAGCTTTCGCGGCAGCACAGATACGCAGTATTTT. This chain links TRBV5-4 with TRBJ2-3; no clear D. With 2 bases removed from V and 0 bases from J, the gap between germline ends came to 7 bases. CDR3 length: 14 amino acids. CDR1 and CDR2 from the germline V gene are SGHNT and YYREEE (reference sequence).